This T cell receptor (beta chain) appears in the sequencing data of a study of vaccination effects on CD4 cells after COVID-19. Whole-study context: The ViraFEST assay expanded antigen-specific CD4+ T cells with viral peptide pools before sequencing. The cohort was immunized with two doses of either the BNT162b2 or mRNA-1273 vaccine. Each culture well received roughly 1.8 million PBMC. These cells were then cultured in IMDM with about 10 IU/ml IL-2 and 8.5 to 10 ug/ml peptides.

The table came from immunoSEQ multiplex PCR; TCRdb's copy has only in-frame clones and leaves some out. This sample has approximately 31,000 clones; approximately 70% occur once, and the top ten carry 3.8%. V lost 0 bases and J 1 base, leaving 4 bases between the germline ends. The CDR3 covers 13 residues. Per germline, CDR1 SGHNT and CDR2 YYREEE (reference sequence). As for this clone: What it binds is unknown.

CD4+ T cell isolation took place after about 11 days of culture. The authors replaced half the medium with IL-2 medium on days 3 and 7. The rearrangement uses TRBV5-4 and TRBJ2-5; D uncertain. The source of this sequence is a human donor who received a COVID-19 vaccine. This material consisted of CD4+ T cells from PBMCs cultured without peptide, taken before COVID-19 vaccination. CDR3 DNA: TGTGCCAGCAGCTTGGCCTTCCAAGAGACCCAGTACTTC. Its protein is CASSLAFQETQYF.